These T cell receptor beta chains were read from a single sample in a study of cytomegalovirus exposure and HLA in healthy donors. Assay: immunoSEQ multiplex PCR; the TCRdb copy retains only in-frame clones and omits some. Found here are roughly 200,000 clones, about four fifths of them singletons; the top ten hold around 0.52%. The sequenced material came from PBMCs. The receptor set was obtained from a woman between 50 and 59 years old in good health and CMV-seronegative. Each CDR3 is given with its conserved first and last residue. The order of the fields is D gene, V gene, clone size, J gene, CDR3 length, CDR3 protein, CDR3 DNA. D genes are given only for firm matches. Expanded clones get a size class; other rows say once, few or many, or leave the size out.

>TRBD1|TRBV13|-|TRBJ2-5|13
CASSPDREETQYF
TGTGCCAGCAGCCCCGACAGGGAAGAGACCCAGTACTTC
>TRBD1|TRBV28|-|TRBJ2-3|17
CASSLLPGQGSTDTQYF
TGTGCCAGCAGTTTACTACCGGGACAGGGTTCCACAGATACGCAGTATTTT
>-|TRBV5-1|-|TRBJ2-1|12
CASRGAGGDRFF
TGCGCCAGCAGGGGGGCAGGTGGGGATCGGTTCTTC
>-|TRBV11-3|-|TRBJ2-3|16
CASSLDKWSLTDTQYF
TGTGCCAGCAGCTTAGATAAGTGGAGTCTCACAGATACGCAGTATTTT
>TRBD1|TRBV7-2|once|TRBJ1-2|13
CASIPDRVGGYTF
TGTGCCAGCATCCCCGACAGGGTAGGGGGCTACACCTTC
>-|TRBV10-1|-|TRBJ2-2|14
CASSVATNTGELFF
TGCGCCAGCAGCGTGGCAACGAACACCGGGGAGCTGTTTTTT
>TRBD1|TRBV2|-|TRBJ2-2|14
CASIRDRASGELFF
TGTGCCAGCATTCGGGACAGGGCGAGCGGGGAGCTGTTTTTT
>-|TRBV7-9|-|TRBJ2-7|11
CASSPVREQYF
TGTGCCAGTAGCCCGGTACGGGAGCAGTACTTC
>-|TRBV21-1|-|TRBJ1-4|19
CASSNPLFSPQGAGEKLFF
TGTGCCAGCAGCAATCCTTTGTTTTCCCCACAGGGGGCAGGTGAAAAACTGTTTTTT
>TRBD1|TRBV6-5|-|TRBJ1-4|16
CASSYGPGQTNEKLFF
TGTGCCAGCAGTTACGGCCCGGGACAGACTAATGAAAAACTGTTTTTT
>TRBD1|TRBV7-9|-|TRBJ2-7|16
CASSPGRDRFSYEQYF
TGTGCCAGCAGCCCCGGCCGGGACAGATTTTCCTACGAGCAGTACTTC
>TRBD2|TRBV10-3|-|TRBJ2-1|14
CAITGTSGHNEQFF
TGTGCCATCACTGGGACTAGCGGGCACAATGAGCAGTTCTTC
>-|TRBV5-1|once|TRBJ2-1|12
CASSFWGDEQFF
TGCGCCAGCAGCTTTTGGGGGGATGAGCAGTTCTTC
>-|TRBV2|-|TRBJ2-3|14
CASSDDMRTDTQYF
TGTGCCAGCAGCGACGACATGCGCACAGATACGCAGTATTTT
>TRBD2|TRBV7-9|-|TRBJ2-7|11
CASSPRTSQYF
TGTGCCAGCAGCCCCCGGACTAGCCAGTACTTC
>TRBD1|TRBV18|-|TRBJ2-1|17
CASSPRFTRDRANEQFF
TGTGCCAGCTCACCACGATTTACCAGGGACAGGGCCAATGAGCAGTTCTTC
>TRBD1|TRBV28|-|TRBJ1-6|14
CASSRGKQGFPLHF
TGTGCCAGCAGCCGAGGCAAACAGGGGTTCCCCCTCCACTTT
>-|TRBV6-6|once|TRBJ2-7|12
CASSGERYEQYF
TGTGCCAGCAGCGGGGAGAGGTACGAGCAGTACTTC
>TRBD2|TRBV6-6|-|TRBJ2-3|16
CASTTSGGDSTDTQYF
TGTGCCAGCACGACTAGCGGGGGGGACAGCACAGATACGCAGTATTTT
>-|TRBV5-1|-|TRBJ2-1|14
CASSLEWSFDEQFF
TGCGCCAGCAGCTTGGAATGGAGTTTCGATGAGCAGTTCTTC
>TRBD1|TRBV5-4|-|TRBJ1-2|14
CASTWTGLTYGYTF
TGTGCCAGCACCTGGACAGGGTTGACTTATGGCTACACCTTC
>TRBD1|TRBV19|-|TRBJ2-1|15
CASSRDRDASNEQFF
TGTGCCAGTTCAAGGGACAGGGATGCCTCCAATGAGCAGTTCTTC
>-|TRBV2|-|TRBJ2-1|13
CASRRDTNNEQFF
TGTGCCAGCAGACGGGACACAAACAATGAGCAGTTCTTC
>-|TRBV11-2|-|TRBJ2-2|13
CASSFAGTGELFF
TGTGCCAGCAGCTTTGCGGGCACCGGGGAGCTGTTTTTT
>-|TRBV6-5|-|TRBJ2-7|14
CASSYRFRGREQYF
TGTGCCAGCAGTTACAGATTCAGGGGAAGGGAGCAGTACTTC
>TRBD2|TRBV5-6|-|TRBJ2-7|17
CASSLSPSGRGSYEQYF
TGTGCCAGCAGCTTGAGCCCTAGCGGGAGGGGGTCCTACGAGCAGTACTTC
>TRBD1|TRBV5-1|-|TRBJ1-1|19
CASSLAGTGSGRSKTEAFF
TGCGCCAGCAGCTTGGCCGGGACAGGGAGCGGTAGAAGTAAGACTGAAGCTTTCTTT
>-|TRBV11-2|-|TRBJ2-1|17
CASSLVMVASSYNEQFF
TGTGCCAGCAGCTTAGTAATGGTAGCTAGCTCCTACAATGAGCAGTTCTTC
>-|TRBV20-1|-|TRBJ2-1|11
CSFTEYNEQFF
TGCAGTTTCACGGAGTACAATGAGCAGTTCTTC
>-|TRBV2|-|TRBJ2-5|15
CASSYMTASPETQYF
TGTGCCAGCAGTTACATGACAGCATCCCCCGAGACCCAGTACTTC
>TRBD2|TRBV13|once|TRBJ2-7|15
CASSPRLAGSYEQYF
TGTGCCAGCAGCCCCCGACTAGCCGGCTCCTACGAGCAGTACTTC
>-|TRBV11-2|few|TRBJ2-7|13
CASSLSTGYEQYF
TGTGCCAGCAGCTTATCGACTGGATACGAGCAGTACTTC
>-|TRBV5-5|-|TRBJ1-2|16
CASIFSPGTRDYGYTF
TGTGCCAGCATATTCTCCCCCGGGACACGGGACTATGGCTACACCTTC
>TRBD1|TRBV11-2|-|TRBJ1-1|16
CASSPGTGSLNTEAFF
TGTGCCAGCAGTCCTGGGACAGGGAGCCTGAACACTGAAGCTTTCTTT
>TRBD1|TRBV28|few|TRBJ1-2|14
CASSRDRGRGGYTF
TGTGCCAGCAGCCGAGACAGGGGGCGAGGCGGCTACACCTTC
>-|TRBV5-1|-|TRBJ2-7|14
CASSLSGTSYEQYF
TGCGCCAGCAGCTTGTCTGGGACATCCTACGAGCAGTACTTC
>-|TRBV27|-|TRBJ2-7|15
CASRTRGTGGGEQYF
TGTGCCAGCAGAACTAGGGGGACGGGAGGAGGAGAGCAGTACTTC
>TRBD1|TRBV7-8|-|TRBJ2-7|16
CASSLMGGQGAGEQYF
TGTGCCAGCAGCTTAATGGGGGGACAGGGGGCAGGGGAGCAGTACTTC
>TRBD2|TRBV19|-|TRBJ2-1|15
CASSMWRGGVDEQFF
TGTGCCAGTAGTATGTGGCGGGGGGGCGTGGATGAGCAGTTCTTC
>-|TRBV5-3|few|TRBJ1-3|11
CARRWGDTIYF
TGTGCCAGAAGGTGGGGGGACACCATATATTTT
>-|TRBV7-6|-|TRBJ2-3|13
CASSPGWEGTQYF
TGTGCCAGCAGCCCAGGGTGGGAAGGTACGCAGTATTTT
>-|TRBV6-5|-|TRBJ2-1|13
CASRNKGVNEQFF
TGTGCCAGCAGGAACAAGGGAGTCAATGAGCAGTTCTTC
>-|TRBV29-1|-|TRBJ1-1|15
CSVGAAPEGNTEAFF
TGCAGCGTAGGGGCAGCCCCCGAAGGGAACACTGAAGCTTTCTTT
>-|TRBV2|once|TRBJ1-3|15
CASSYRTYSGNTIYF
TGTGCCAGCAGCTACAGGACCTACTCTGGAAACACCATATATTTT
>-|TRBV10-2|-|TRBJ1-4|15
CASSGKSRTNEKLFF
TGCGCCAGCAGTGGGAAGAGCAGGACTAATGAAAAACTGTTTTTT